These 23 T cell receptor beta chains were sequenced from one sample in a study of cytomegalovirus exposure and HLA in healthy donors. Primers: 60 Vbeta forward and 13 Jbeta reverse. Sequencing was performed with immunoSEQ multiplex PCR; in TCRdb, only in-frame clones are kept and a portion is missing. The table lists about 210,000 clones. The sample was PBMCs. The receptors stem from a woman aged 25 to 39 in good health and CMV-seropositive.

About this clone: The same CDR3 is also encoded by other DNA sequences in this sample. The gene calls are TRBV19 and TRBJ1-1; no clear D. This CDR3 is built from 13 residues. From germline, CDR1 is LNHDA and CDR2 SQIVND (reference sequence). The V end was cut by 3 bases, the J end by 1 base, with 6 bases between. Here the CDR3 DNA reads TGTGCCAGTAGTATCGGCGGGAACACTGAAGCTTTCTTT. Amino acid sequence: CASSIGGNTEAFF.

The V gene is TRBV9, the J gene TRBJ2-6, with 12 bases aligning to TRBD2. This CDR3 is built from 18 residues. The V gene end was trimmed by 2 bases and the J gene end by 0 bases; junction bases not matched to a gene: 3. In germline, CDR1 is SGDLS, CDR2 YYNGEE. In DNA, the CDR3 is TGTGCCAGCAGCGTGTGGACTAGCGGGACCTCTGGGGCCAACGTCCTGACTTTC. As protein: CASSVWTSGTSGANVLTF. Drawing the rest from reference TRBV9 and TRBJ2-6, the complete variable domain is DSGVTQTPKHLITATGQRVTLRCSPRSGDLSVYWYQQSLDQGLQFLIQYYNGEERAKGNILERFSAQQFPDLHSELNLSSLELGDSALYFCASSVWTSGTSGANVLTFGAGSRLTVL.

The V and J genes are TRBV28 and TRBJ2-7; 9 bases match TRBD1. Trimming removed 2 bases from V and 2 bases from J; junction bases left unmatched: 10. The CDR3 is made up of 17 amino acids. CDR1 and CDR2 from the germline V gene are MDHEN and SYDVKM. The CDR3 DNA follows: TGTGCCAGCAGTTTAAGAAGTGGGACAGGGTGGACCTACGAGCAGTACTTC. It specifies CASSLRSGTGWTYEQYF. Looking up the rest from reference TRBV28 and TRBJ2-7 gives the full variable domain: DVKVTQSSRYLVKRTGEKVFLECVQDMDHENMFWYRQDPGLGLRLIYFSYDVKMKEKGDIPEGYSVSREKKERFSLILESASTNQTSMYLCASSLRSGTGWTYEQYFGPGTRLTVT.

This chain joins TRBV28 and TRBJ1-1; 7 positions agree with TRBD1. The CDR3 length is 14 residues. Per germline, CDR1 MDHEN and CDR2 SYDVKM. With V trimmed by 2 bases and J by 1 base, 1 base remained unmatched. CDR3 amino acids: CASSLGDRNTEAFF. CDR3 sequence (DNA): TGTGCCAGCAGTTTAGGGGACAGGAACACTGAAGCTTTCTTT.

The genes are TRBV4-3 and TRBJ1-4; weak D call: TRBD1 (6 bases). V was trimmed by 1 base and J by 8 bases, leaving 17 bases between them. Per the germline V gene, CDR1 is LGHNA and CDR2 is YSLEER. CDR3 length: 16 amino acids. This chain's CDR3 is CASSQGPQGVDEKLFF. The DNA of the CDR3 is TGCGCCAGCAGCCAAGGGCCACAGGGAGTTGACGAAAAACTGTTTTTT.

The V call is TRBV6-1, the J call TRBJ1-1; tentatively, D is TRBD1 (6 bases). CDR1 MNHNS and CDR2 SASEGT come from the germline V gene. V was pared by 5 bases and J by 9 bases, with 7 bases between. This CDR3 comprises 10 residues. DNA of the CDR3: TGTGCCAGCAGTAGGGGGAAAGCTTTCTTT. Translating it yields CASSRGKAFF.

The rearrangement joins TRBV30 to TRBJ2-3; TRBD1 matches at 7 bases. CDR1 GTSNPN and CDR2 SVGIG come from the germline V gene (reference sequence). Trimming cost V 0 bases and J 0 bases; bases outside gene matches: 3. This CDR3 has 15 amino acids. The CDR3 coding sequence is TGTGCCTGGAGTGTGACAGGGCCGAGCACAGATACGCAGTATTTT. Amino acid sequence: CAWSVTGPSTDTQYF.

The chain carries TRBV27 and TRBJ2-2; tentative D call: TRBD1 (6 bases). Between the trimmed V and J ends, which lost 7 bases and 7 bases, there was a span of 16 bases. Germline loops: CDR1 MNHEY, CDR2 SMNVEV (reference sequence). The CDR3 runs 14 residues. CDR3 DNA: TGTGCCAGCACCTGGGGGCTAGCCGGCGGGGAGCTGTTTTTT. Translated: CASTWGLAGGELFF.

The chain links TRBV10-3 to TRBJ1-1, with 9 bases identical to TRBD1. After removal of 4 bases from V and 1 base from J, the junction contained 4 bases not matched to a gene. The CDR3 consists of 15 residues. CDR1 is ENHRY, CDR2 SYGVKD, per germline. Here the CDR3 reads CAISGTGGANTEAFF. CDR3 nucleotide sequence: TGTGCCATCAGTGGTACAGGGGGCGCGAACACTGAAGCTTTCTTT.

The V and J genes are TRBV28 and TRBJ1-1, with D possibly matching TRBD1 (6 bases). CDR1 and CDR2 (germline): MDHEN, SYDVKM. V lost 6 bases to trimming and J lost 4 bases, with 15 bases between them. CDR3 length equals 14 residues. The chain's CDR3 is CASSPNDRFTEAFF. In DNA, the CDR3 is TGTGCCAGCAGCCCTAATGACAGGTTCACTGAAGCTTTCTTT.

This chain connects TRBV5-1 to TRBJ1-2; D is unresolved. The CDR3 extends over 12 amino acids. Between the trimmed V and J ends, which lost 7 bases and 1 base, there was a span of 8 bases. The germline CDR1 and CDR2 sequences are SGHRS and YFSETQ. In DNA, the CDR3 is TGCGCCAGCGGAACTAATAACTATGGCTACACCTTC. This sequence encodes CASGTNNYGYTF.

CDR3 in amino acids: CASSEKISGGASSYEQYF. The DNA for the CDR3 is TGTGCCAGCAGTGAAAAGATCAGCGGGGGGGCAAGCTCCTACGAGCAGTACTTC. This rearrangement joins TRBV6-1 to TRBJ2-7, with 10 bases matching TRBD2. V shed 2 bases, J shed 0 bases, and the junction held 10 bases outside the gene matches. The CDR3 is 18 amino acids. The germline V gene encodes CDR1 MNHNS and CDR2 SASEGT.

The chain is built from TRBV28 and TRBJ1-2; D call uncertain. CDR1 is MDHEN, CDR2 SYDVKM, per germline. The CDR3 has 14 residues. Trimming took 2 bases from V and 1 from J, leaving 8 bases between them. The DNA for the CDR3 is TGTGCCAGCAGTTTACAGGTCTTTAACTATGGCTACACCTTC. The encoded protein is CASSLQVFNYGYTF.

The chain has TRBV7-2 and TRBJ1-3, with D possibly matching TRBD1 (6 bases). With 5 bases removed from V and 2 bases from J, the gap between germline ends came to 10 bases. The germline V gene has CDR1 SGHTA and CDR2 FQGNSA. The CDR3 is 14 amino acids. CDR3 nucleotide sequence: TGTGCCAGCAGCGTCTCAGGGGCTGGAAACACCATATATTTT. Amino acids: CASSVSGAGNTIYF.

This chain connects TRBV7-7 to TRBJ2-5; 7 bases fit TRBD2. The CDR3 is made up of 15 amino acids. The J segment lost 1 base and the V segment lost 0 bases, leaving 2 bases of the junction unmatched. Germline assignment: CDR1 SSHAT and CDR2 FNYEAQ (reference sequence). The CDR3 loop reads CASSLAGTIQETQYF. The CDR3 bases are TGTGCCAGCAGCTTAGCAGGGACTATCCAAGAGACCCAGTACTTC.

This rearrangement joins TRBV19 to TRBJ2-7, with 7 bases fitting TRBD1. V trimming: 1 base; J trimming: 3 bases; junction bases outside the gene matches: 6. The CDR3 extends over 15 amino acids. CDR1 is LNHDA and CDR2 is SQIVND in the germline V gene (reference sequence). The CDR3 sequence is CASSIGDSDYYEQYF. The CDR3 nucleotides are TGTGCCAGTAGTATAGGGGACAGCGACTACTACGAGCAGTACTTC.

The chain employs TRBV15 and TRBJ2-7, with 8 bases fitting TRBD1. The CDR3 totals 15 residues. The V gene's germline CDR1 is LNHNV and CDR2 YYDKDF (reference sequence). V was pared by 1 base and J by 4 bases, with 6 bases of the junction left unmatched. The CDR3 loop is CATSRVKDRVYEQYF. DNA of the CDR3: TGTGCCACCAGCAGAGTCAAGGACAGGGTGTACGAGCAGTACTTC. Drawing the rest from reference TRBV15 and TRBJ2-7, the complete variable domain is DAMVIQNPRYQVTQFGKPVTLSCSQTLNHNVMYWYQQKSSQAPKLLFHYYDKDFNNEADTPDNFQSRRPNTSFCFLDIRSPGLGDTAMYLCATSRVKDRVYEQYFGPGTRLTVT.

The genes are TRBV27 and TRBJ2-1; TRBD2 matches 13 bases. Trimming at V came to 5 bases and at J to 7 bases, leaving 23 bases not matched to a gene. The CDR3 totals 21 residues. Germline values: CDR1 MNHEY, CDR2 SMNVEV (reference sequence). Here the CDR3 reads CASSMRQELAGGNLVMNEQFF. The CDR3 coding sequence is TGTGCCAGCAGTATGCGGCAGGAACTAGCGGGGGGGAATCTTGTTATGAATGAGCAGTTCTTC.

The chain employs TRBV18 and TRBJ2-5, with TRBD2 identical over 10 bases. J lost 2 bases, V lost 3 bases, and 6 bases had no gene match. Looked up from germline, CDR1 is KGHSH and CDR2 is LQKENI. The CDR3 covers 16 residues. CDR3 sequence: CASSPTSGDLQETQYF. As DNA, the CDR3 is TGTGCCAGCTCACCCACTAGCGGGGACTTACAAGAGACCCAGTACTTC.

The chain combines TRBV6-1 with TRBJ2-5, with 9 bases fitting TRBD1. Germline CDR1 is MNHNS and CDR2 is SASEGT. CDR3 size: 15 residues. Trimming at V came to 6 bases and at J to 5 bases, leaving 10 bases not matched to a gene. The CDR3 nucleotides are TGTGCCAGCAGCGCGACACAGGGGGCGGGCGAGACCCAGTACTTC. The encoded protein is CASSATQGAGETQYF.

The V call is TRBV28, the J call TRBJ1-5; 9 bases align to TRBD1. Germline V gene data show CDR1 as MDHEN and CDR2 as SYDVKM. The CDR3 contains 15 residues. Trimming removed 5 bases from V and 5 bases from J; junction bases left unmatched: 7. DNA for the CDR3: TGTGCCAGCAGTCCCCCGGGACAGGGATATCAGCCCCAGCATTTT. Translation: CASSPPGQGYQPQHF.

The chain employs TRBV5-1 and TRBJ1-2; D not certain. Germline CDR1 SGHRS, CDR2 YFSETQ. Deletions cut 2 bases from V and 2 bases from J, with 16 bases between. CDR3 length equals 16 residues. CDR3 nucleotide sequence: TGCGCCAGCAGCTTCGGGGAGGGCGGACCCAACTATGGCTACACCTTC. This encodes CASSFGEGGPNYGYTF. The full variable domain, with the rest looked up from reference TRBV5-1 and TRBJ1-2, is KAGVTQTPRYLIKTRGQQVTLSCSPISGHRSVSWYQQTPGQGLQFLFEYFSETQRNKGNFPGRFSGRQFSNSRSEMNVSTLELGDSALYLCASSFGEGGPNYGYTFGSGTRLTVV.

This sequence joins TRBV4-1 and TRBJ2-7; 8 bases line up with TRBD1. V shed 1 base and J 3 bases; nucleotides not matched to a gene: 8. CDR3 size: 16 residues. The germline CDR1 and CDR2 sequences are MGHRA and YSYEKL. The CDR3 here is CASSQVKFTGGYEQYF. CDR3 nucleotide sequence: TGCGCCAGCAGCCAAGTCAAGTTCACAGGGGGCTACGAGCAGTACTTC.